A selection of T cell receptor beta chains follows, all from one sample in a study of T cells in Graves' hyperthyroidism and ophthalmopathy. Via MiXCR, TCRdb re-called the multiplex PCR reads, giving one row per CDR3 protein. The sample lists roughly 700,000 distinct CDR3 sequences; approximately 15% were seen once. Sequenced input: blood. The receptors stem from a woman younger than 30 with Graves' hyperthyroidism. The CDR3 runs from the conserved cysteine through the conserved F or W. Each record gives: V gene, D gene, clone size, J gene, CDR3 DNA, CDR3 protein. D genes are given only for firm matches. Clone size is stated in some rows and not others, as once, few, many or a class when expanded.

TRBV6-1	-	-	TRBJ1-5	TGTGCCAGCAGTGCAGCGTTGTTCCGGGACAACAATCAGCCCCAGCATTTT	CASSAALFRDNNQPQHF
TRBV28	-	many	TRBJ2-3	TGTGCCAGCAGTCCCTGGACAGCCGGGGGGGATACGCAGTATTTT	CASSPWTAGGDTQYF
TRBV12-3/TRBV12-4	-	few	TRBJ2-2	TGTGCCAGCATTGATACCGACAGCTCAGTCTCCGAGGAGCTGTTTTTT	CASIDTDSSVSEELFF
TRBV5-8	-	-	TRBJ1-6	TGTGCCAGCAGCCCTGGGGGGTATTATTCACCCCTCCACTTT	CASSPGGYYSPLHF
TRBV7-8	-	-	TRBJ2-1	TGTGCCAGCAGCCCCAAGAGGGTCCCAGGGGAGCGTCGGGTTTACAATGAGCAGTTCTTC	CASSPKRVPGERRVYNEQFF
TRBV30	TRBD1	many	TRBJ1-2	TGTGCCTGGAATACCGGGACAGGGGGATATGGCTACACCTTC	CAWNTGTGGYGYTF
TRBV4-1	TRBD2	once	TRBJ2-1	TGCGCCAGCAGCCGTACAAGAGGGACTAACTACAATGAGCAGTTCTTC	CASSRTRGTNYNEQFF
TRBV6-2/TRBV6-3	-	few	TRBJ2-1	TGTGCCAGCAGTTACTGGCGAACCTCCTACAATGAGCAGTTCTTC	CASSYWRTSYNEQFF
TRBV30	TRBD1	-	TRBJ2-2	TGTGCCGTAAACAGGGGGGATGCCGGGGAGCTGTTTTTT	CAVNRGDAGELFF
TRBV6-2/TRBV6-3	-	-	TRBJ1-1	TGTGCCAGCAATAATCCGGGACAACTCTCCCGGAAGAACACTGAAGCTTTCTTT	CASNNPGQLSRKNTEAFF
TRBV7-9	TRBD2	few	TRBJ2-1	TGTGCCAGCAGCCCTTGGGGACTAGCGGGACGGAATGAGCAGTTCTTC	CASSPWGLAGRNEQFF
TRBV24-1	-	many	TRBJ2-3	TGTGCCACCAGTGACCCCCTCGGGAGTCCCACAGATACGCAGTATTTT	CATSDPLGSPTDTQYF
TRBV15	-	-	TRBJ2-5	TGTGCCACCAGCAAACAGCAACTGTGGGAGACCCAGTACTTC	CATSKQQLWETQYF
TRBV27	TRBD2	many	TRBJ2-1	TGTGCCAGCAGTTTAGCTAGCGGGAGGGATCACAATGAGCAGTTCTTC	CASSLASGRDHNEQFF
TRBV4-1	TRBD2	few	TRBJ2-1	TGCGCCAGCAGCCCACCTGGGAGGGCCGTTGAGCAGTTCTTC	CASSPPGRAVEQFF
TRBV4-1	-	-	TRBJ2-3	TGCGCCAGCAGCCAAGATAAGCGGTACACAGATACGCAGTATTTT	CASSQDKRYTDTQYF
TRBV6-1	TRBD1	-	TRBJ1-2	TGTGCCAGCACCCCGACAGGGACCTCCCACGGTGGCTACACCTTC	CASTPTGTSHGGYTF
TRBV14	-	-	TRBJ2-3	TGTGCCAGCAGCCCCCGTAGGGGTGTGAGCACAGATACGCAGTATTTT	CASSPRRGVSTDTQYF
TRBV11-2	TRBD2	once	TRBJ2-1	TGTGCCAGCAGCTTCTCAGGGATGGGTAGCGGGAGGGCCTACAATGAGCAGTTCTTC	CASSFSGMGSGRAYNEQFF
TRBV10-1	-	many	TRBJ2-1	TGCGCCAGCAGTGAGGAGACCCACCGGGCCGGGGGAATGTCGGGTGAGCAGTTCTTC	CASSEETHRAGGMSGEQFF
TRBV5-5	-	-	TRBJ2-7	TGTGCCAGCAGCCAACCCTTCTACGAGCAGTACTTC	CASSQPFYEQYF
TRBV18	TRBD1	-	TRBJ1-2	TGTGCCAGCTCACAACGGACAGGGCCGGGTGGCTACACCTTC	CASSQRTGPGGYTF
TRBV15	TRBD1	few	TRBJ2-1	TGTGCCACCAGCGCTCCGGGACAGGGGGCCTACAATGAGCAGTTCTTC	CATSAPGQGAYNEQFF
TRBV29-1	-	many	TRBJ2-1	TGCAGCGTTGGAGGAGTTAGCGGACACTACAATGAGCAGTTCTTC	CSVGGVSGHYNEQFF
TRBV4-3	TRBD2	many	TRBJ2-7	TGCGCCAGCAGCCAGGCGGGACTAGCGGACTACGAGCAGTACTTC	CASSQAGLADYEQYF
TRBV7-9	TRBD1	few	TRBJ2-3	TGTGCCAGCAGCTTACCTGCCGGGACAGGGGGGCCGGGCCCCCTCACAGATACGCAGTATTTT	CASSLPAGTGGPGPLTDTQYF
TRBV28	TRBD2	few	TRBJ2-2	TGTGCCAGCAGTTTAAGCGGGAGGGCAGGCGGGGAGCTGTTTTTT	CASSLSGRAGGELFF
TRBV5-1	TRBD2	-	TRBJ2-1	TGTGCCAGCAGCTTGCCCACTAGCGGGAGAACGAATGAGCAGTTCTTC	CASSLPTSGRTNEQFF
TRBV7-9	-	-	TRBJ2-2	TGTGCCAGCAGTGACGGGTGGGGCGCCGGGGAGCTGTTTTTT	CASSDGWGAGELFF
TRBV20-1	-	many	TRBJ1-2	TGCAGTGGAAGAACCAGGGAAGGGAACTATGGCTACACCTTC	CSGRTREGNYGYTF
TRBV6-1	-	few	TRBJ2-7	TGTGCCAGCAGTGAAGACAGGAGCTCATCCTACGAGCAGTACTTC	CASSEDRSSSYEQYF
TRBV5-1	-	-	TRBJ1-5	TGCGCCAACAGCTTGGGTGGAGGCTCTCAGCCCCAGCATTTT	CANSLGGGSQPQHF
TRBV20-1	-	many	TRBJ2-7	TGCAGTGCTGAGGCGACTAGTGAATTCTACGAGCAGTACTTC	CSAEATSEFYEQYF
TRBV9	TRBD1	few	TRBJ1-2	TGTGCCAGCGGACCCTCAACAGGGGGTTCGTCTGGCTACACCTTC	CASGPSTGGSSGYTF
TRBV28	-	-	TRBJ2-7	TGTGCCAGCAGTTTACGAGTAGGGATGGGCCCTAGCTCCTACGAGCAGTACTTC	CASSLRVGMGPSSYEQYF
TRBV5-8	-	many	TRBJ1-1	TGTGCCAGCAGCTTGTGGCAGTTGAACACTGAAGCTTTCTTT	CASSLWQLNTEAFF
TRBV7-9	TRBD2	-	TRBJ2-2	TGTGCCAGCAGCACAACGGGACTAAACACCGGGGAGCTGTTTTTT	CASSTTGLNTGELFF
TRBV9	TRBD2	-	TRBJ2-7	TGTGCCAGCAGCGTAGATCCCGGGACTAGCGGAATCTCCTACGAGCAGTACTTC	CASSVDPGTSGISYEQYF
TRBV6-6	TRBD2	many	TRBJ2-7	TGTGCCAGCAGTTACGGCACTAGCGTAGGGTACGAGCAGTACTTC	CASSYGTSVGYEQYF
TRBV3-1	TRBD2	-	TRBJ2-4	TGTGCCAGCAGCCAGCGCGGGGGAGCAAACATTCAGTACTTC	CASSQRGGANIQYF
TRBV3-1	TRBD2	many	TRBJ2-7	TGTGCCAGCAGCCAAGGTCAGCGGGAGGGAGCCGAGCAGTACTTC	CASSQGQREGAEQYF
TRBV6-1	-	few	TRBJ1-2	TGTGCCAGCAGACTAGCTAACTATGGCTACACCTTC	CASRLANYGYTF
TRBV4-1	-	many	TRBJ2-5	TGCGCCAGCAGCCAAGGACTAAAAGAGACCCAGTACTTC	CASSQGLKETQYF
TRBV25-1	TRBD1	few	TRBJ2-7	TGTGCCAGCAGCCCAGGGGGCATCGGCTACGAGCAGTACTTC	CASSPGGIGYEQYF
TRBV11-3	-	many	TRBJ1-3	TGTGCCAGCAGCTTAGGAGGGACCTCTGGAAACACCATATATTTT	CASSLGGTSGNTIYF
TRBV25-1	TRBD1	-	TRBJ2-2	TGTGCCAGCAGTGATTGGGACAGGAGGAACACCGGGGAGCTGTTTTTT	CASSDWDRRNTGELFF
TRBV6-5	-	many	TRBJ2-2	TGTGCCAGCAGTTACCCCGGATCCAACACCGGGGAGCTGTTTTTT	CASSYPGSNTGELFF
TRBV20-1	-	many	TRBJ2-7	TGCAGTGCTAGGGGAGGGGGGCCCGAGCAGTACTTC	CSARGGGPEQYF
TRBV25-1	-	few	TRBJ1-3	TGTGCCAGCAGTGAATATTTCGCTAACACCATATATTTT	CASSEYFANTIYF
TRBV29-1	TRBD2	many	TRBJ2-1	TGCAGCGGCATCCCTAGCGGGGGAAGCTCCTACAATGAGCAGTTCTTC	CSGIPSGGSSYNEQFF
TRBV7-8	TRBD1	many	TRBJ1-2	TGTGCCAGCAGCCCTGGGACAGGGGGGTATGGCTACACCTTC	CASSPGTGGYGYTF
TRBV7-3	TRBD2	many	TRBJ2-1	TGTGCCAGCAGCCACGGACTAGCGGGAGACACTTCCTACAATGAGCAGTTCTTC	CASSHGLAGDTSYNEQFF